This entry concerns a single TCR beta chain. Its cognate antigen is unknown. These data are taken from a study of T cell responses to AZD1222 COVID-19 vaccine. Findings and limits, study-wide: With dominance at 160-218 and 743-854, vaccine-associated CD4 TCRs spanned spike. It was only after the peak T cell response that any repertoires were sampled.

CDR3 length: 15 residues. Germline V gene data show CDR1 as LGHDT and CDR2 as YNNKEL (reference sequence). V was trimmed by 4 bases and J by 5 bases, leaving 15 bases between them. This table comes from immunoSEQ multiplex PCR, and its TCRdb copy is limited to in-frame clones, with some not included. The table lists roughly 140,000 clones, over 75% of them singletons, with approximately 3.6% in the top ten. This chain joins TRBV3-1 (or the pseudogene TRBV3-2) and TRBJ2-1; no reliable D call. This sequence was found in an adult in good health. The specimen was peripheral blood, collected on day 0 of AZD1222 vaccination. The CDR3 coding sequence is TGTGCCAGCAGCCGAAGCCGAAACACGAACAATGAGCAGTTCTTC. It encodes CASSRSRNTNNEQFF.